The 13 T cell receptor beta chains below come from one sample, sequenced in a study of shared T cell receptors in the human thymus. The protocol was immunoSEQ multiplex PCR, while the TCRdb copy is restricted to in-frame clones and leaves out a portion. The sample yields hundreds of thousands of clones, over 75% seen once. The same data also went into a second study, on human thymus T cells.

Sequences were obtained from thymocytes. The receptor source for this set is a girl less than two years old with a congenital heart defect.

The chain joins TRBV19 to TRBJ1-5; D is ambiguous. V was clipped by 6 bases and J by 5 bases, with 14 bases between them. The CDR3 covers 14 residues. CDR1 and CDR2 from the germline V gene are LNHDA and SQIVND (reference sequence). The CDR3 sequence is CASSIEEGYQPQHF. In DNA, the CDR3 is TGTGCCAGTAGCATTGAGGAGGGTTATCAGCCCCAGCATTTT.

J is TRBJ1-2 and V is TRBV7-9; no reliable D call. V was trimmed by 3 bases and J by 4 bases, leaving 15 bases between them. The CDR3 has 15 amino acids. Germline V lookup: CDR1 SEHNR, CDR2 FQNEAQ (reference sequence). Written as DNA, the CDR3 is TGTGCCAGCAGCTTGGCCTCCCCTCGAGGCTATGGCTACACCTTC. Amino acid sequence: CASSLASPRGYGYTF.

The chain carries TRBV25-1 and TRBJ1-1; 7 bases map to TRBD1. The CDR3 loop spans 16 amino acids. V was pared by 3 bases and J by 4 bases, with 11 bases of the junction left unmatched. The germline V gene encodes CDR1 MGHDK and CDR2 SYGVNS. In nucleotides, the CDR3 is TGTGCCAGCAGTGACGAAAGACAGGGCTGGGGCACTGAAGCTTTCTTT. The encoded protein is CASSDERQGWGTEAFF.

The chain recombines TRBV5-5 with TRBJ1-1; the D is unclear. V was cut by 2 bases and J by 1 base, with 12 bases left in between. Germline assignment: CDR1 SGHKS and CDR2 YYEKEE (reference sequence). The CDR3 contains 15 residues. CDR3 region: CASSFSFSPNTEAFF. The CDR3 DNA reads TGTGCCAGCAGCTTTAGCTTCAGCCCGAACACTGAAGCTTTCTTT.

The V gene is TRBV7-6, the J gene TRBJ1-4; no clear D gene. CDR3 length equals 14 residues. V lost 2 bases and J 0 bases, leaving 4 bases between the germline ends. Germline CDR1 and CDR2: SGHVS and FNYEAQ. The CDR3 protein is CASSLTATNEKLFF. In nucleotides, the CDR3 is TGTGCCAGCAGCTTAACAGCAACTAATGAAAAACTGTTTTTT.

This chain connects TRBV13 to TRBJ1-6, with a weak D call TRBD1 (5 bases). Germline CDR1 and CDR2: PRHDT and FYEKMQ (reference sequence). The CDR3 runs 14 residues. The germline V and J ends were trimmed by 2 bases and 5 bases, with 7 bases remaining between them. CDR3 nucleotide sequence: TGTGCCAGCAGCTTACGACAGCATAATTCACCCCTCCACTTT. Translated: CASSLRQHNSPLHF.

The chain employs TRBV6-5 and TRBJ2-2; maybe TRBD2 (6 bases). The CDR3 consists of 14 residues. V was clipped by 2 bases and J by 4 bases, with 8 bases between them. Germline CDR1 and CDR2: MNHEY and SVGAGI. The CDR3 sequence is CASSYPSVTGELFF. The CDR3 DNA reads TGTGCCAGCAGTTACCCTAGCGTCACCGGGGAGCTGTTTTTT.

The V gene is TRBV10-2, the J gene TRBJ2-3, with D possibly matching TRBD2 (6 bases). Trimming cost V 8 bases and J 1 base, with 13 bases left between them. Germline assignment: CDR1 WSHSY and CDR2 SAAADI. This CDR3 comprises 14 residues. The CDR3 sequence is CASLVGGCTDTQYF. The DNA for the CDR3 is TGCGCCAGCCTCGTCGGGGGATGCACAGATACGCAGTATTTT.

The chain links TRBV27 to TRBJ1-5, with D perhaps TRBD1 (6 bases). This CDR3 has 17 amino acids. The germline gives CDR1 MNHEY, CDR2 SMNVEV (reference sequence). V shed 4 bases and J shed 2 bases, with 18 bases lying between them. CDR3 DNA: TGTGCCAGCAGTTCCACAGGGAAGAGAATGCGCAATCAGCCCCAGCATTTT. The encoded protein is CASSSTGKRMRNQPQHF.

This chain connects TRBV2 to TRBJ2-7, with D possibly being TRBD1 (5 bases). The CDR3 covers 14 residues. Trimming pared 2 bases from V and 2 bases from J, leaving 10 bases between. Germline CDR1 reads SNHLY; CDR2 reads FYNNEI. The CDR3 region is CASSETETAYEQYF. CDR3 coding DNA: TGTGCCAGCAGTGAAACCGAGACAGCCTACGAGCAGTACTTC.

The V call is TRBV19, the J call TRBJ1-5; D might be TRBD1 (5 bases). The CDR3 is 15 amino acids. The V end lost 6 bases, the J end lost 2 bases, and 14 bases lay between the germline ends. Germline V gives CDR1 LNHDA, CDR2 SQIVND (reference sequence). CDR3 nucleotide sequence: TGTGCCAGTAGGCCACAGGTTGGAGGCAATCAGCCCCAGCATTTT. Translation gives CASRPQVGGNQPQHF.

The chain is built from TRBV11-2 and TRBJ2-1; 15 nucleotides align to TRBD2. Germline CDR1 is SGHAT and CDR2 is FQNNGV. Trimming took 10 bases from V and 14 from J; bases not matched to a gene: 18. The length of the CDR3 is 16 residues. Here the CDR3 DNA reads TGTGCCACCCGAACTCCGGGACTAGCGGGGGGTGCCGATGAGTTCTTC. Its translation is CATRTPGLAGGADEFF.

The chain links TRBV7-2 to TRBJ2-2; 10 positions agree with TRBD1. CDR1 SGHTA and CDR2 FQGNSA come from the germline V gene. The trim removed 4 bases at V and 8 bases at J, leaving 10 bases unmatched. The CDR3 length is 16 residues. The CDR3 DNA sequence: TGTGCCAGCAGCTGGAGGGACAGGGGCAGTACTGGGGAGCTGTTTTTT. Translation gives CASSWRDRGSTGELFF.